This is a list of T cell receptor beta chains from one sample in a study of molecular identifiers for immune sequencing clone quantification. MiXCR, applied by TCRdb to the PCR reads, yields one record per CDR3 protein. The table records 490,000 or so distinct CDR3 sequences, roughly 25% of them present only once. Sequenced material: naive CD8+ T cells from blood, with Jurkat cell RNA spiked in. Receptors originate from a human donor in good health. Some libraries in this study had Jurkat cell RNA spiked in. The CDR3 runs from the conserved cysteine through the conserved F or W. A D gene is named only where the DNA matches it firmly. Size is stated for part of the rows, as once, few or many counts, or as a class when the clone is expanded.

J: TRBJ1-3
length: 15
V: TRBV12-3/TRBV12-4
D: -
size: many
CDR3: CASRTEKLRGNTIYF
DNA: TGTGCCAGCAGGACGGAGAAGTTGAGGGGAAACACCATATATTTT

J: TRBJ1-4
length: 15
V: TRBV7-9
D: TRBD1
size: -
CDR3: CASQDRGRTNEKLFF
DNA: TGTGCCAGCCAAGACAGGGGGCGAACTAATGAAAAACTGTTTTTT

J: TRBJ1-1
length: 15
V: TRBV4-3
D: -
size: many
CDR3: CASSQDRAVNTEAFF
DNA: TGCGCCAGCAGCCAAGATAGGGCAGTGAACACTGAAGCTTTCTTT

J: TRBJ2-7
length: 14
V: TRBV27
D: -
size: -
CDR3: CASSLAGSTYKQYF
DNA: TGTGCCAGCAGTTTGGCTGGGTCGACCTACAAGCAGTACTTC

J: TRBJ2-7
length: 11
V: TRBV29-1
D: -
size: -
CDR3: CSAAGVSEVYF
DNA: TGCAGCGCCGCTGGGGTTAGCGAGGTGTACTTC

J: TRBJ2-7
length: 13
V: TRBV4-3
D: -
size: -
CDR3: CASSQEVHLEQYF
DNA: TGCGCCAGCAGCCAAGAAGTTCATCTCGAGCAGTACTTC

J: TRBJ1-1
length: 12
V: TRBV30
D: -
size: many
CDR3: CAWSPDTNEAFF
DNA: TGTGCCTGGAGTCCGGACACCAATGAAGCTTTCTTT

J: TRBJ2-3
length: 15
V: TRBV3-1
D: -
size: -
CDR3: CASSQEGGSTDTQYF
DNA: TGTGCCAGCAGCCAAGAGGGGGGAAGCACAGATACGCAGTATTTT

J: TRBJ2-2
length: 11
V: TRBV19
D: -
size: -
CDR3: CASSHSGELFF
DNA: TGTGCCAGTAGTCACTCCGGGGAGCTGTTTTTT

J: TRBJ1-1
length: 13
V: TRBV7-9
D: -
size: many
CDR3: CASSLNSGTEAFF
DNA: TGTGCCAGCAGCTTAAACAGCGGGACTGAAGCTTTCTTT

J: TRBJ2-7
length: 13
V: TRBV25-1
D: -
size: many
CDR3: CASSQQLSYEQYF
DNA: TGTGCCAGCAGTCAGCAACTCTCCTACGAGCAGTACTTC

J: TRBJ2-4
length: 14
V: TRBV7-2
D: -
size: many
CDR3: CASSLQSFHVIQYF
DNA: TGTGCCAGCAGCTTACAGAGTTTTCATGTCATTCAGTACTTC

J: TRBJ2-3
length: 19
V: TRBV19
D: TRBD2
size: -
CDR3: CASSITGLAGGLPGDTQYF
DNA: TGTGCCAGTAGTATCACCGGACTAGCGGGAGGGCTTCCGGGAGATACGCAGTATTTT

J: TRBJ2-1
length: 15
V: TRBV2
D: TRBD2
size: few
CDR3: CASSTFSGGYNEQFF
DNA: TGTGCCAGCAGTACGTTTAGCGGGGGCTACAATGAGCAGTTCTTC

J: TRBJ1-2
length: 13
V: TRBV29-1
D: -
size: -
CDR3: CSVEVNENYGYTF
DNA: TGCAGCGTTGAAGTGAACGAGAACTATGGCTACACCTTC

J: TRBJ1-1
length: 14
V: TRBV5-5
D: -
size: -
CDR3: CASSLARRNTGAFF
DNA: TGTGCCAGCAGCTTGGCCCGCCGCAACACTGGAGCTTTCTTT

J: TRBJ2-3
length: 16
V: TRBV14
D: TRBD2
size: many
CDR3: CASSHYGLAGTDTQYF
DNA: TGTGCCAGCAGCCACTACGGACTAGCGGGCACAGATACGCAGTATTTT

J: TRBJ1-4
length: 14
V: TRBV7-9
D: TRBD1
size: few
CDR3: CASSTTGGNEKLFF
DNA: TGTGCCAGCAGCACTACAGGGGGTAATGAAAAACTGTTTTTT

J: TRBJ2-1
length: 18
V: TRBV4-1
D: -
size: many
CDR3: CASSRTAFEVARDNEQFF
DNA: TGCGCCAGCAGCCGAACGGCTTTCGAGGTAGCACGAGACAATGAGCAGTTCTTC

J: TRBJ2-7
length: 18
V: TRBV20-1
D: -
size: few
CDR3: CSARDLGRPTVSSYGQYF
DNA: TGCAGTGCTAGAGATCTGGGCAGGCCTACGGTAAGCTCCTACGGGCAGTACTTC

J: TRBJ2-5
length: 15
V: TRBV7-9
D: -
size: many
CDR3: CASSLVASNKETQYF
DNA: TGTGCCAGCAGCTTAGTAGCCAGTAACAAAGAGACCCAGTACTTC

J: TRBJ2-7
length: 14
V: TRBV7-9
D: -
size: many
CDR3: CASSPAERGYEQYF
DNA: TGTGCCAGCAGCCCGGCTGAACGGGGCTACGAGCAGTACTTC

J: TRBJ2-7
length: 14
V: TRBV6-5
D: -
size: -
CDR3: CASSYFSGAYEQYF
DNA: TGTGCCAGCAGTTACTTCTCGGGGGCCTACGAGCAGTACTTC

J: TRBJ1-2
length: 16
V: TRBV6-5
D: -
size: few
CDR3: CASSPHTGKSDYGYTF
DNA: TGTGCCAGCAGTCCACACACAGGAAAGTCGGACTATGGCTACACCTTC

J: TRBJ2-5
length: 19
V: TRBV11-2
D: TRBD2
size: -
CDR3: CASSLKPGLAGVYQEPQYF
DNA: TGTGCCAGCAGCTTAAAGCCGGGACTAGCGGGGGTTTACCAAGAGCCCCAGTACTTC

J: TRBJ2-7
length: 13
V: TRBV30
D: -
size: -
CDR3: CAWSVGNAYEQYF
DNA: TGTGCCTGGAGTGTGGGGAACGCCTACGAGCAGTACTTC

J: TRBJ2-7
length: 14
V: TRBV27
D: -
size: -
CDR3: CASSSRVDAYEQYF
DNA: TGTGCCAGCAGTTCTCGCGTCGACGCCTACGAGCAGTACTTC

J: TRBJ2-1
length: 16
V: TRBV29-1
D: TRBD2
size: few
CDR3: CSVEGSRTSGYNEQFF
DNA: TGCAGCGTTGAGGGCTCCCGGACTAGCGGCTACAATGAGCAGTTCTTC

J: TRBJ1-3
length: 14
V: TRBV14
D: TRBD1
size: few
CDR3: CASSQTGTGNTIYF
DNA: TGTGCCAGCAGCCAGACAGGGACTGGAAACACCATATATTTT

J: TRBJ2-1
length: 16
V: TRBV11-2
D: -
size: few
CDR3: CASSLDYEISGNEQFF
DNA: TGTGCCAGCAGCTTAGATTACGAGATCTCCGGCAATGAGCAGTTCTTC

J: TRBJ1-5
length: 15
V: TRBV4-1
D: TRBD1
size: -
CDR3: CASSQVGTVNQPQHF
DNA: TGCGCCAGCAGCCAAGTTGGGACAGTCAATCAGCCCCAGCATTTT

J: TRBJ2-7
length: 15
V: TRBV7-2
D: TRBD2
size: few
CDR3: CASSWTSGSSYEQYF
DNA: TGTGCCAGCAGCTGGACTAGCGGGAGTTCGTACGAGCAGTACTTC

J: TRBJ2-7
length: 11
V: TRBV20-1
D: -
size: many
CDR3: CSAPLAYEQYF
DNA: TGCAGTGCTCCACTAGCCTACGAGCAGTACTTC

J: TRBJ2-7
length: 14
V: TRBV27
D: TRBD1
size: -
CDR3: CASKQGAGGYEQYF
DNA: TGTGCCAGCAAACAGGGTGCAGGGGGCTACGAGCAGTACTTC

J: TRBJ2-5
length: 14
V: TRBV6-6
D: TRBD1
size: many
CDR3: CASSPGTGSETQYF
DNA: TGTGCCAGCAGTCCGGGGACAGGGTCAGAGACCCAGTACTTC

J: TRBJ2-1
length: 15
V: TRBV4-1
D: -
size: -
CDR3: CASSQGDSTYDEQFF
DNA: TGCGCCAGCAGCCAGGGCGATTCTACCTACGATGAGCAGTTCTTC

J: TRBJ2-5
length: 18
V: TRBV7-8
D: TRBD2
size: many
CDR3: CASSLGTSGSKNQETQYF
DNA: TGTGCCAGCAGCTTAGGGACTAGCGGGAGCAAAAACCAAGAGACCCAGTACTTC

J: TRBJ2-5
length: 18
V: TRBV20-1
D: TRBD2
size: many
CDR3: CSARDSSLAGNRGETQYF
DNA: TGCAGTGCTAGAGATTCATCCCTAGCGGGGAACCGCGGGGAGACCCAGTACTTC

J: TRBJ2-7
length: 16
V: TRBV7-9
D: TRBD2
size: -
CDR3: CASSQEPGGRTYEQYF
DNA: TGTGCCAGCAGCCAAGAGCCCGGGGGGAGGACCTACGAGCAGTACTTC

J: TRBJ2-4
length: 14
V: TRBV7-9
D: TRBD1
size: few
CDR3: CASSHTAGGNIQYF
DNA: TGTGCCAGCAGCCATACCGCAGGGGGAAACATTCAGTACTTC

J: TRBJ2-3
length: 14
V: TRBV10-3
D: -
size: -
CDR3: CAISVGASTDTQYF
DNA: TGTGCCATCAGTGTGGGCGCCTCCACAGATACGCAGTATTTT

J: TRBJ2-7
length: 15
V: TRBV5-4
D: TRBD2
size: -
CDR3: CASSLGTSGGDEQYF
DNA: TGTGCCAGCAGCCTCGGCACTAGCGGGGGCGACGAGCAGTACTTC

J: TRBJ2-1
length: 14
V: TRBV28
D: -
size: few
CDR3: CASSFYTTWDEQFF
DNA: TGTGCCAGCAGTTTCTACACTACTTGGGATGAGCAGTTCTTC

J: TRBJ2-4
length: 15
V: TRBV27
D: -
size: -
CDR3: CASSSPRTDKNIQSF
DNA: TGTGCCAGCAGTTCCCCCCGGACAGATAAAAACATTCAGTCCTTC

J: TRBJ1-1
length: 15
V: TRBV4-1
D: -
size: -
CDR3: CASSQLAQSDTEAFF
DNA: TGCGCCAGCAGCCAACTTGCACAGAGTGACACTGAAGCTTTCTTT

J: TRBJ2-3
length: 17
V: TRBV28
D: TRBD2
size: -
CDR3: CASSLPGTSGRTDTQYF
DNA: TGTGCCAGCAGTTTACCTGGAACTAGCGGGAGAACAGATACGCAGTATTTT

J: TRBJ2-3
length: 16
V: TRBV19
D: -
size: -
CDR3: CASSIRGSYSTDTQYF
DNA: TGTGCCAGTAGTATAAGGGGGAGTTATAGCACAGATACGCAGTATTTT

J: TRBJ2-5
length: 14
V: TRBV25-1
D: -
size: -
CDR3: CASSVTDYEETQYF
DNA: TGTGCCAGCAGTGTAACGGACTATGAAGAGACCCAGTACTTC

J: TRBJ2-7
length: 15
V: TRBV18
D: -
size: -
CDR3: CASSSYDRSLGEQYF
DNA: TGTGCCAGCTCATCCTACGACAGGTCCCTGGGTGAGCAGTACTTC

J: TRBJ2-3
length: 16
V: TRBV6-5
D: TRBD2
size: -
CDR3: CASSHGLAGSTDTQYF
DNA: TGTGCCAGCAGTCACGGACTAGCGGGCAGCACAGATACGCAGTATTTT

J: TRBJ1-5
length: 14
V: TRBV19
D: -
size: -
CDR3: CASIPWGAFEPQHF
DNA: TGTGCCAGTATCCCGTGGGGGGCCTTTGAGCCCCAGCATTTT